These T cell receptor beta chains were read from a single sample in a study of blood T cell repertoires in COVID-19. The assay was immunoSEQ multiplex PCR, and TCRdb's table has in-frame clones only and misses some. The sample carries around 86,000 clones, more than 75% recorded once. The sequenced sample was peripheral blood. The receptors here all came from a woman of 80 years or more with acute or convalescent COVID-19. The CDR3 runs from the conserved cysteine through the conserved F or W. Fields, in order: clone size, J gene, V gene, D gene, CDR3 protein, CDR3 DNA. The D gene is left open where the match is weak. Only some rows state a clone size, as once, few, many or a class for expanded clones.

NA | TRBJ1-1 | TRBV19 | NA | CASSERPGHTNTEAFF | TGTGCCAGTAGTGAACGTCCGGGACACACGAACACTGAAGCTTTCTTT
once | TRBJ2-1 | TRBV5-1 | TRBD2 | CASSLGLAGVVNEQFF | TGCGCCAGCAGCTTAGGACTAGCGGGAGTGGTTAATGAGCAGTTCTTC
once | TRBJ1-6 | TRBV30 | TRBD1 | CAWRSGNRTGWSRSPLHF | TGTGCCTGGAGGTCGGGAAATAGGACAGGGTGGTCCCGTTCACCCCTCCACTTT
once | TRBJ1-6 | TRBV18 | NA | CASSPVGRDNSPLHF | TGTGCCAGCTCACCTGTCGGCAGGGATAACTCACCCCTCCACTTT
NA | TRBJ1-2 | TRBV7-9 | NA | CASSPDTFNYGYTF | TGTGCCAGCAGCCCGGACACTTTTAACTATGGCTACACCTTC
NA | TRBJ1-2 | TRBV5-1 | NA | CASSPTLESDYGYTF | TGCGCCAGCAGTCCCACGTTGGAGTCCGACTATGGCTACACCTTC
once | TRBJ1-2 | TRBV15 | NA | CATSRRGIEGYTF | TGTGCCACCAGCAGAAGAGGGATAGAAGGCTACACCTTC
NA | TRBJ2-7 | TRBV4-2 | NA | CASSQDGGLSYEQYF | TGTGCCAGCAGCCAAGACGGGGGTCTCTCCTACGAGCAGTACTTC
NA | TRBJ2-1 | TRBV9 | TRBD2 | CASSKSGSSYNEQFF | TGTGCCAGCAGCAAAAGCGGGAGCTCCTACAATGAGCAGTTCTTC
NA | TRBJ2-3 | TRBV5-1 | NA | CASSLELPTDTQYF | TGCGCCAGCAGCTTGGAACTACCCACAGATACGCAGTATTTT
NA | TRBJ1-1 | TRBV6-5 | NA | CASSTRRRSNTEAFF | TGTGCCAGCAGCACCCGGAGGCGGAGTAACACTGAAGCTTTCTTT
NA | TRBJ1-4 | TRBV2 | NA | CASSDLDTSTNEKLFF | TGTGCCAGCAGTGATTTAGACACCTCAACTAATGAAAAACTGTTTTTT
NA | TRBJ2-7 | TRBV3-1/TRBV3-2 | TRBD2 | CASSPFGTSGGYEQYF | TGTGCCAGCAGCCCTTTCGGGACTAGCGGGGGGTACGAGCAGTACTTC